Listed below are T cell receptor beta chains from one sample, sequenced in a study of T cell responses to AZD1222 COVID-19 vaccine. The assay was immunoSEQ multiplex PCR, and TCRdb's table has in-frame clones only and misses some. Altogether about 150,000 clones are present, 87% being singletons, with the ten largest covering 8% to 10%. The input for sequencing was peripheral blood, taken 28 days after the second AZD1222 dose. The receptors shown here come from an adult who received the AZD1222 COVID-19 vaccine. Both conserved end residues are part of each CDR3. Each record gives: J gene, V gene, D gene, clone size, CDR3 protein, CDR3 DNA. The D gene is left open where the match is weak. Expanded clones get a size class; other rows say once, few or many, or leave the size out.

TRBJ2-1,TRBV19,TRBD2,.,CASRRGGGRSDNEQFF,TGTGCCAGTAGGCGGGGGGGCGGGAGAAGTGACAATGAGCAGTTCTTC
TRBJ2-3,TRBV11-3,TRBD2,.,CASSPGLASSTDTQYF,TGTGCCAGCAGCCCCGGACTAGCGAGTAGCACAGATACGCAGTATTTT
TRBJ2-1,TRBV6-1,.,.,CASSEEPGYNEQFF,TGTGCCAGCAGTGAGGAACCCGGGTACAATGAGCAGTTCTTC
TRBJ2-7,TRBV11-2,.,.,CASSLISGKRISYEQYF,TGTGCCAGCAGCTTAATCTCGGGCAAGCGGATTTCCTACGAGCAGTACTTC
TRBJ2-5,TRBV29-1,TRBD1,.,CSGRTGQETQYF,TGCAGCGGAAGGACAGGACAAGAGACCCAGTACTTC
TRBJ1-5,TRBV15,.,few,CATSRDSGGQPQHF,TGTGCCACCAGCAGAGATTCGGGTGGTCAGCCCCAGCATTTT
TRBJ1-2,TRBV28,TRBD1,.,CASSSSTGPRYGYTF,TGTGCCAGCAGTTCCTCGACAGGGCCTAGGTATGGCTACACCTTC
TRBJ2-2,TRBV19,TRBD2,.,CASSIPPQAGGRGQYTGELFF,TGTGCCAGTAGTATACCCCCCCAAGCGGGAGGCCGCGGTCAATACACCGGGGAGCTGTTTTTT
TRBJ1-1,TRBV10-3,.,.,CAISLTPNTEAFF,TGTGCCATCAGCCTGACGCCGAACACTGAAGCTTTCTTT
TRBJ1-1,TRBV15,.,.,CATSRDLRVTEAFF,TGTGCCACCAGCAGAGATCTTAGGGTCACTGAAGCTTTCTTT
TRBJ2-1,TRBV6-1,.,.,CASSEAGGRPRNEQFF,TGTGCCAGCAGTGAAGCAGGCGGGCGCCCCCGAAATGAGCAGTTCTTC
TRBJ2-3,TRBV9,TRBD2,once,CASSASLAGVVDTQYF,TGTGCCAGCAGCGCCTCACTAGCGGGAGTGGTAGATACGCAGTATTTT
TRBJ1-2,TRBV7-9,.,few,CANYRANYGYTF,TGTGCCAACTACAGGGCTAACTATGGCTACACCTTC
TRBJ1-1,TRBV2,.,.,CASRPGRLNTEAFF,TGTGCCAGCAGGCCGGGACGGCTGAACACTGAAGCTTTCTTT
TRBJ1-1,TRBV7-9,TRBD1,.,CASSHSGTGGLVAEAFF,TGTGCCAGCAGCCACTCCGGGACAGGGGGATTGGTAGCTGAAGCTTTCTTT
TRBJ2-1,TRBV7-7,.,.,CASSLGQGVGTNEQFF,TGTGCTAGCAGCTTAGGGCAGGGAGTAGGCACCAATGAGCAGTTCTTC
TRBJ2-1,TRBV5-4,.,.,CASSPRGGRLAWGNEQFF,TGTGCCAGCAGCCCAAGGGGGGGAAGGCTGGCCTGGGGCAATGAGCAGTTCTTC
TRBJ1-5,TRBV18,TRBD1,.,CASSGGRGPSQPQHF,TGTGCCAGCTCGGGGGGAAGGGGGCCTAGTCAGCCCCAGCATTTT
TRBJ1-2,TRBV19,TRBD1,.,CASIDRGAGGYTF,TGTGCCAGTATCGACAGGGGAGCGGGTGGCTACACCTTC
TRBJ1-2,TRBV2,.,.,CASSEGGNYGYTF,TGTGCCAGCAGTGAAGGGGGTAACTATGGCTACACCTTC
TRBJ2-5,TRBV4-3,.,.,CASSLGLTQETQYF,TGCGCCAGCAGCCTCGGCCTTACCCAAGAGACCCAGTACTTC
TRBJ1-5,TRBV6-1,.,.,CASSEAAAGGNQPQHF,TGTGCCAGCAGTGAGGCGGCGGCAGGGGGCAATCAGCCCCAGCATTTT
TRBJ1-5,TRBV6-2/TRBV6-3,.,few,CASSYSTRRGQPQHF,TGTGCCAGCAGTTACTCGACTCGAAGGGGTCAGCCCCAGCATTTT
TRBJ2-5,TRBV14,.,.,CASSLHRVMETQYF,TGTGCCAGCAGCCTCCACAGGGTGATGGAGACCCAGTACTTC
TRBJ1-5,TRBV18,TRBD1,.,CASSQSGGEQPQHF,TGTGCCAGCTCACAATCAGGGGGTGAGCAGCCCCAGCATTTT
TRBJ2-5,TRBV7-2,.,.,CASTETPRGTQYF,TGTGCCAGCACCGAAACGCCAAGAGGGACCCAGTACTTC
TRBJ2-1,TRBV5-5,TRBD1,.,CASSSLLRDRVSSNEQFF,TGTGCCAGCAGCTCCTTGCTCCGGGACAGGGTTAGTAGCAATGAGCAGTTCTTC
TRBJ2-3,TRBV19,TRBD2,.,CATTQGAGAADTQYF,TGTGCCACCACTCAAGGAGCGGGAGCCGCAGATACGCAGTATTTT
TRBJ2-7,TRBV18,.,few,CASSINHDVSYEQYF,TGTGCCAGCTCCATTAATCACGACGTTTCCTACGAGCAGTACTTC
TRBJ1-2,TRBV12-3/TRBV12-4,.,.,CASSLRQSPGYTF,TGTGCCAGCAGTTTAAGACAGAGCCCAGGCTACACCTTC
TRBJ1-3,TRBV9,.,once,CASTPSGGNGNTIYF,TGTGCCAGCACCCCCTCGGGAGGGAATGGAAACACCATATATTTT
TRBJ1-5,TRBV19,TRBD1,.,CASSAGQGDGQPQHF,TGTGCCAGTAGTGCGGGACAGGGGGACGGTCAGCCCCAGCATTTT
TRBJ2-2,TRBV6-1,TRBD2,.,CASSGLAGDVGGELFF,TGTGCCAGCAGTGGACTAGCGGGAGATGTGGGCGGGGAGCTGTTTTTT
TRBJ1-6,TRBV27,.,.,CASWGGLEGSPLHF,TGTGCCAGCTGGGGGGGATTGGAGGGATCACCCCTCCACTTT
TRBJ2-1,TRBV18,TRBD2,.,CASSLSGGAGGRNEQFF,TGTGCCAGCTCCCTCTCCGGGGGAGCGGGAGGGCGGAATGAGCAGTTCTTC
TRBJ2-7,TRBV3-1/TRBV3-2,.,once,CASSQVESGEQYF,TGTGCCAGCAGCCAAGTTGAATCAGGAGAGCAGTACTTC
TRBJ2-2,TRBV19,TRBD2,.,CASSIAGLAGANTGELFF,TGTGCCAGTAGTATAGCAGGACTAGCGGGAGCGAACACCGGGGAGCTGTTTTTT
TRBJ2-5,TRBV5-6,.,.,CASSSKGRSTQETQYF,TGTGCCAGCAGTTCGAAAGGACGGAGCACCCAAGAGACCCAGTACTTC
TRBJ2-1,TRBV30,.,.,CARGYNIRGNEQFF,TGTGCCCGGGGGTATAATATCCGGGGCAATGAGCAGTTCTTC
TRBJ2-2,TRBV9,TRBD2,.,CASSPRSGTTGELFF,TGTGCCAGCAGCCCCCGCAGCGGGACCACCGGGGAGCTGTTTTTT
TRBJ2-7,TRBV19,.,.,CATSGEFYEQYF,TGTGCCACGTCCGGCGAGTTCTACGAGCAGTACTTC